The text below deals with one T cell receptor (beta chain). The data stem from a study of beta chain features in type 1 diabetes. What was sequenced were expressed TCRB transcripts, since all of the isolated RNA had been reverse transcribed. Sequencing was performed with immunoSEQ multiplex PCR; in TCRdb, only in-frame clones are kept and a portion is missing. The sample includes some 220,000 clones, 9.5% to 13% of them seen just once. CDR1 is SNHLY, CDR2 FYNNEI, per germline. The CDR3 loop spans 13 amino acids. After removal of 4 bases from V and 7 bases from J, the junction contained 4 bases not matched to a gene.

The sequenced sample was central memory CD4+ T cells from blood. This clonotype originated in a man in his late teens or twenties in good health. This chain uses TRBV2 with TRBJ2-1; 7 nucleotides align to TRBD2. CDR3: CASSGPGGNEQFF. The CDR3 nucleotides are TGTGCCAGCAGTGGGCCCGGGGGGAATGAGCAGTTCTTC.